The 20 T cell receptor beta chains given below trace back to one sample, sequenced in a study of blood T cell repertoires in COVID-19. Profiled with immunoSEQ multiplex PCR; TCRdb holds only in-frame clones, not every one. This sample has 110,000 or so clones, with roughly nine tenths found just once. The source material was peripheral blood. The receptors here all came from a man between 65 and 85 years old with active or convalescent COVID-19.

This CDR3 reads CASSQSRDGSYEQYF. CDR3 in DNA: TGCGCCAGCAGTCAATCGCGGGACGGGTCCTACGAGCAGTACTTC. The V call is TRBV23-1, the J call TRBJ2-7, with D maybe TRBD2 (6 bases). TRBV23-1 is an ORF, with its function uncertain. V lost 0 bases and J lost 1, with 10 bases in between. The CDR3 is 15 amino acids.

This chain joins TRBV5-7 and TRBJ2-3; D may be TRBD2 (8 bases). TRBV5-7 is sorted into the ORF group, with uncertain function. V was cut by 6 bases and J by 2 bases, with 28 bases left in between. The CDR3 has 19 amino acids. The CDR3 sequence is CASTPDREPSGHSTDTQYF. The CDR3 DNA sequence: TGTGCCAGCACCCCAGACAGGGAGCCTAGCGGGCACTCCACAGATACGCAGTATTTT.

The chain couples TRBV7-2 to TRBJ2-1, with TRBD2 identical over 11 bases. Looked up from germline, CDR1 is SGHTA and CDR2 is FQGNSA. V lost 3 bases to trimming and J lost 6 bases; unmatched junction nucleotides: 10. The CDR3 sequence is 17 residues long. The CDR3 here is CASSFSILAGAGNEQFF. The CDR3, as DNA: TGTGCCAGCAGCTTCTCTATACTAGCGGGGGCGGGCAATGAGCAGTTCTTC.

The gene calls are TRBV4-1 and TRBJ1-5, with TRBD1 as a possible D gene (5 bases). CDR3 size: 16 residues. Per the germline V gene, CDR1 is MGHRA and CDR2 is YSYEKL. The germline V and J ends were trimmed by 1 base and 4 bases, with 14 bases remaining between them. CDR3 region: CASSQVAGISNQPQHF. The CDR3 region has the DNA TGCGCCAGCAGCCAAGTGGCAGGGATAAGTAATCAGCCCCAGCATTTT.

This clone came up a few times. V and J are TRBV6-5 and TRBJ1-2; D is unclear. In germline, CDR1 is MNHEY, CDR2 SVGAGI. CDR3 length: 11 amino acids. V lost 11 bases and J 7 bases, leaving 14 bases between the germline ends. The CDR3 coding sequence is TGTGCCGCGAGCGCTTTTCTTGGCTACACCTTC. Translated: CAASAFLGYTF.

V and J are TRBV19 and TRBJ1-1; D uncertain. Germline CDR1 is LNHDA and CDR2 is SQIVND (reference sequence). The CDR3 sequence is 13 residues long. V was trimmed by 9 bases and J by 1 base, leaving 12 bases between them. This CDR3 is CASPHRGNTEAFF. The DNA for the CDR3 is TGTGCCAGCCCCCATCGGGGGAACACTGAAGCTTTCTTT.

This clone was found once. The junction departs from the called germline gene at one end, perhaps through a read error. The rearrangement uses TRBV4-1 and TRBJ1-5; 7 bases match TRBD1. This CDR3 is 16 amino acids long. Germline CDR1 reads MGHRA; CDR2 reads YSYEKL. CDR3 region: CASSQGGQDSNQPQHF. Written as DNA, the CDR3 is TGCGCCAGCAGTCAAGGCGGACAGGATAGCAATCAGCCCCAGCATTTT.

The rearrangement uses TRBV15 and TRBJ2-3, with no clear D. This CDR3 is built from 13 residues. V was trimmed by 8 bases and J by 3 bases, leaving 12 bases between them. Germline CDR1 reads LNHNV; CDR2 reads YYDKDF (reference sequence). The CDR3 loop is CATAERVTDTQYF. As DNA, the CDR3 is TGTGCCACCGCTGAGAGAGTAACAGATACGCAGTATTTT.

The V gene is TRBV28, the J gene TRBJ2-5; no definite D call. V lost 3 bases to trimming and J lost 4 bases, with 15 bases between them. The CDR3 contains 15 residues. Germline assignment: CDR1 MDHEN and CDR2 SYDVKM. CDR3 sequence: CASSFLGQVVETQYF. Written as DNA, the CDR3 is TGTGCCAGCAGTTTTCTTGGGCAAGTCGTAGAGACCCAGTACTTC. Full variable domain (remainder filled in from reference TRBV28 and TRBJ2-5): DVKVTQSSRYLVKRTGEKVFLECVQDMDHENMFWYRQDPGLGLRLIYFSYDVKMKEKGDIPEGYSVSREKKERFSLILESASTNQTSMYLCASSFLGQVVETQYFGPGTRLLVL.

The chain is built from TRBV20-1 and TRBJ2-7, with 7 bases aligning to TRBD2. Germline CDR1 DFQATT, CDR2 SNEGSKA (reference sequence). This CDR3 spans 13 amino acids. Unmatched junction bases numbered 6, after V lost 3 bases and J lost 4 bases. The CDR3 sequence: CSASPGLVYEQYF. In DNA, the CDR3 is TGCAGTGCTAGTCCCGGACTAGTATACGAGCAGTACTTC.

The chain joins TRBV27 to TRBJ1-2; 10 bases match TRBD1. In germline, CDR1 is MNHEY, CDR2 SMNVEV (reference sequence). The CDR3 is made up of 13 amino acids. Trimming took 6 bases from V and 8 from J; bases not matched to a gene: 6. The CDR3 sequence is CASSLTGGQGYTF. The CDR3 nucleotides are TGTGCCAGCAGCCTGACAGGGGGCCAGGGCTACACCTTC.

The chain joins TRBV6-6 to TRBJ2-7, with D tentatively TRBD2 (6 bases). Trimming cost V 7 bases and J 3 bases, with 16 bases left between them. CDR1 is MNHNY, CDR2 SVGAGI, per germline (reference sequence). This CDR3 is 14 amino acids long. The CDR3: CASTGGVRDYEQYF. CDR3 bases: TGTGCCAGCACCGGGGGTGTCAGAGACTACGAGCAGTACTTC.

V is TRBV7-8 and J is TRBJ2-3, with D possibly matching TRBD2 (5 bases). Trimming cost V 0 bases and J 1 base, with 11 bases left between them. The CDR3 length is 16 residues. CDR1 is SGHVS, CDR2 FQNEAQ, per germline. CDR3 amino acids: CASSLAPTRGTDTQYF. The CDR3 DNA is TGTGCCAGCAGCTTAGCCCCCACTAGGGGCACAGATACGCAGTATTTT.

The chain has TRBV4-1 and TRBJ1-6; unclear D gene. V shed 0 bases and J shed 7 bases, with 10 bases lying between them. The CDR3 has 15 amino acids. Germline-derived CDR1 and CDR2 are MGHRA and YSYEKL. The CDR3 DNA reads TGCGCCAGCAGCCAAGATCCAGGCCAGAATTCACCCCTCCACTTT. Residues: CASSQDPGQNSPLHF.

This clone has only one observation. The rearrangement links TRBV28 to TRBJ2-1, with TRBD2 matching over 7 bases. The CDR3 is 14 amino acids. Germline CDR1 MDHEN, CDR2 SYDVKM. The V and J ends lost 5 bases and 7 bases, in that order; junction bases with no gene match: 8. The CDR3 here is CASSIPGTINEQFF. The CDR3 nucleotides are TGTGCCAGCAGTATCCCGGGGACTATTAATGAGCAGTTCTTC.

V and J are TRBV5-1 and TRBJ1-1, with 8 bases matching TRBD1. Trimming cost V 2 bases and J 0 bases; bases outside gene matches: 6. The CDR3 runs 16 residues. Germline CDR1 SGHRS, CDR2 YFSETQ. The CDR3 loop reads CASSFARDRLNTEAFF. In DNA, the CDR3 is TGCGCCAGCAGCTTCGCCCGGGACAGGTTGAACACTGAAGCTTTCTTT.

This clone appeared once. The chain carries TRBV5-6 and TRBJ1-1, with a possible D match to TRBD1 (6 bases). CDR1 and CDR2 (germline): SGHDT, YYEEEE. The CDR3 has 13 amino acids. Trimming stripped 3 bases from V and 6 bases from J, with 12 bases between. Here the CDR3 reads CASSWWGGPEAFF. CDR3 coding DNA: TGTGCCAGCAGCTGGTGGGGGGGCCCTGAAGCTTTCTTT.

The V call is TRBV25-1, the J call TRBJ2-1, with 10 bases fitting TRBD2. The CDR3 spans 16 residues. Per germline, CDR1 MGHDK and CDR2 SYGVNS. V lost 2 bases to trimming and J lost 2 bases; unmatched junction nucleotides: 3. The CDR3 DNA reads TGTGCCAGCAGTGAACCTACTAGCGGGACCTACAATGAGCAGTTCTTC. It encodes CASSEPTSGTYNEQFF.

The chain carries TRBV12-3 or TRBV12-4 and TRBJ2-3, with D perhaps TRBD1 (7 bases). The CDR3 spans 13 residues. The V end was cut by 6 bases, the J end by 5 bases, with 12 bases between. The CDR3 here is CASSPGGRDTQYF. For the CDR3, the DNA is TGTGCCAGCAGCCCAGGGGGGAGAGATACGCAGTATTTT.

The chain joins TRBV2 to TRBJ1-3, with D perhaps TRBD1 (5 bases). The CDR3 has 15 residues. Germline loops: CDR1 SNHLY, CDR2 FYNNEI. V was shortened by 3 bases and J by 0 bases, with 9 bases between the two germline ends. The CDR3 nucleotides read TGTGCCAGCAGTGAGGAGGGGAGCTCTGGAAACACCATATATTTT. Translating gives CASSEEGSSGNTIYF. Supplemented by reference TRBV2 and TRBJ1-3, the full variable domain reads EPEVTQTPSHQVTQMGQEVILRCVPISNHLYFYWYRQILGQKVEFLVSFYNNEISEKSEIFDDQFSVERPDGSNFTLKIRSTKLEDSAMYFCASSEEGSSGNTIYFGEGSWLTVV.